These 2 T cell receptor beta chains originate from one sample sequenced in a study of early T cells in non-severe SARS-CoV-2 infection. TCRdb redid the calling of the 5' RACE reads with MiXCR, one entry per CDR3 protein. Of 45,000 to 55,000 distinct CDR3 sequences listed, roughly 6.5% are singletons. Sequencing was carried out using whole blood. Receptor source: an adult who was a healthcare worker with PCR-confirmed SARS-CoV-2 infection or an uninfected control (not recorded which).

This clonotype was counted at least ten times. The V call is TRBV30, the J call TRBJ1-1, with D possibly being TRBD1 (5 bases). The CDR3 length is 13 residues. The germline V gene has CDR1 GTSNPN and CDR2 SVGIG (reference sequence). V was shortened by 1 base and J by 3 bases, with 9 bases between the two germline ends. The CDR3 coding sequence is TGTGCCTGGAGTGGGCAGGGATACACTGAAGCTTTCTTT. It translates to CAWSGQGYTEAFF.

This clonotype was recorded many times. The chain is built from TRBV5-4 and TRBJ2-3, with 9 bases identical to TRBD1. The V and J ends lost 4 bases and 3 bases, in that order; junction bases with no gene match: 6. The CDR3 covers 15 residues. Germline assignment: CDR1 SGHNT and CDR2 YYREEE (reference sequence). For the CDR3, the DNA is TGTGCCAGCAGCGCGGACAGGGGAAAGACAGATACGCAGTATTTT. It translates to CASSADRGKTDTQYF.